The T cell receptor (beta chain) under discussion was sequenced for a study of T cell responses to AZD1222 COVID-19 vaccine. Broader study findings: There were mostly white British donors and more females than males, and clonal diversity was possibly underestimated. Vaccine-associated CD4 TCRs ranged over spike, dominating at 160-218 and 743-854.

Assay used: immunoSEQ multiplex PCR; TCRdb lists only in-frame clones, some missing. The repertoire consists of some 150,000 clones, with approximately 93% occurring once and the leading ten covering about 1%. With respect to this clone: The antigen is unknown.

Trimming stripped 4 bases from V and 4 bases from J, with 19 bases between. Germline CDR1 reads SGHAT; CDR2 reads FQNNGV. This CDR3 is 16 amino acids long. Sequencing used peripheral blood, obtained on day 0 of AZD1222 vaccination. The gene calls are TRBV11-2 and TRBJ1-2, with TRBD1 as a possible D gene (5 bases). The source is an adult in good health. CDR3 loop: CASSSPYRGRIYGYTF. DNA for the CDR3: TGTGCCAGCAGCTCCCCTTATAGGGGACGGATCTATGGCTACACCTTC.